Below are 32 T cell receptor beta chains sequenced from a single sample in a study of blood T cell repertoires in COVID-19. This table comes from immunoSEQ multiplex PCR, and its TCRdb copy is limited to in-frame clones, with some not included. The repertoire holds 200,000 to 250,000 clones, with 80% to 90% as singletons. Input material: peripheral blood. These receptors originate from a man aged 25-45 years with active or convalescent COVID-19.

The chain joins TRBV24-1 to TRBJ2-1; 10 positions agree with TRBD1. CDR3 length: 16 amino acids. J was trimmed by 10 bases and V by 3 bases; bases with no gene match: 11. From germline, CDR1 is KGHDR and CDR2 SFDVKD. CDR3 sequence reads: CATSDRTGGIRREQFF. The CDR3 bases are TGTGCCACCAGTGATCGGACAGGGGGTATCCGACGAGAGCAGTTCTTC.

The chain employs TRBV27 and TRBJ2-2; TRBD2 is a possible D gene (7 bases). This CDR3 spans 15 amino acids. The V end was cut by 4 bases, the J end by 6 bases, with 15 bases between. Germline lookup yields CDR1 MNHEY and CDR2 SMNVEV (reference sequence). In DNA form, the CDR3 reads TGTGCCAGCAGTTCGGGCAGGGGAGGGGCCGGGGAGCTGTTTTTT. Translated: CASSSGRGGAGELFF.

This clone has only one observation. The chain is built from TRBV25-1 and TRBJ1-6; D possibly corresponds to TRBD1 (5 bases). Germline lookup yields CDR1 MGHDK and CDR2 SYGVNS. The CDR3 consists of 14 residues. Trimming shortened V by 4 bases and J by 7 bases, and 11 bases separated the two germline ends. CDR3 nucleotide sequence: TGTGCCAGCAGTGGGGGCGAGCGAAATTCACCCCTCCACTTT. Translated, it gives CASSGGERNSPLHF.

The CDR3 reads CASSPIKAGRYEQFF. The CDR3 nucleotides read TGTGCCAGCAGCCCCATCAAGGCGGGGCGCTATGAGCAGTTCTTC. The V call is TRBV7-8, the J call TRBJ2-1; D possibly corresponds to TRBD2 (6 bases). The V and J ends lost 5 bases and 8 bases respectively, with 19 bases between them. In germline, CDR1 is SGHVS, CDR2 FQNEAQ. The CDR3 is 15 amino acids. Based on the CDR3 plus reference TRBV7-8 and TRBJ2-1, the full variable domain is GAGVSQSPRYKVAKRGQDVALRCDPISGHVSLFWYQQALGQGPEFLTYFQNEAQLDKSGLPSDRFFAERPEGSVSTLKIQRTQQEDSAVYLCASSPIKAGRYEQFFGPGTRLTVL.

This clone was seen more than once but under ten times. The chain uses TRBV4-3 and TRBJ1-6, with 7 bases aligning to TRBD1. J lost 8 bases, V lost 4 bases, and 8 bases had no gene match. Germline CDR1 reads LGHNA; CDR2 reads YSLEER. The CDR3 is made up of 15 amino acids. DNA for the CDR3: TGCGCCAGCAGCCCTACCCGACAGGGAGATTCACCCCTCCACTTT. Encoded protein: CASSPTRQGDSPLHF.

The chain combines TRBV7-9 with TRBJ1-5; 7 positions agree with TRBD1. The J segment lost 7 bases and the V segment lost 5 bases, leaving 8 bases of the junction unmatched. The CDR3 length is 14 residues. CDR1 is SEHNR, CDR2 FQNEAQ, per germline (reference sequence). Here the CDR3 DNA reads TGTGCCAGCAGCCCAACAGGGGTGGGCCAGCCCCAGCATTTT. Residues: CASSPTGVGQPQHF.

This sequence joins TRBV24-1 and TRBJ2-2; a weak D match, TRBD2 (6 bases). The length of the CDR3 is 15 residues. The V gene's germline CDR1 is KGHDR and CDR2 SFDVKD. Trimming left V 4 bases short and J 0 bases short, with 8 bases between. CDR3 protein: CATSEGTANTGELFF. The CDR3 coding sequence is TGTGCCACCAGTGAAGGGACTGCGAACACCGGGGAGCTGTTTTTT.

The V call is TRBV5-1, the J call TRBJ2-1; 8 bases match TRBD1. Unmatched junction bases numbered 8, after V lost 4 bases and J lost 5 bases. Germline V lookup: CDR1 SGHRS, CDR2 YFSETQ. This CDR3 spans 15 amino acids. The CDR3 bases are TGCGCCAGCAGCCCGACAGGGGTAGTCCACAATGAGCAGTTCTTC. Its protein product is CASSPTGVVHNEQFF.

This clone was detected only once. The J gene is TRBJ1-1, the V gene TRBV30; no reliable D call. Germline CDR1 and CDR2: GTSNPN and SVGIG (reference sequence). V was pared by 0 bases and J by 1 base, with 9 bases between. This CDR3 is 14 amino acids long. This CDR3 reads CAWSVWLANTEAFF. In DNA, the CDR3 is TGTGCCTGGAGTGTATGGTTGGCGAACACTGAAGCTTTCTTT.

The CDR3 is CASSGGGGILAGEQYF. The CDR3 DNA follows: TGTGCCAGCAGCGGAGGGGGGGGGATATTGGCAGGCGAGCAGTACTTC. V and J are TRBV28 and TRBJ2-7; perhaps TRBD2 as D (7 bases). The germline gives CDR1 MDHEN, CDR2 SYDVKM. The CDR3 length is 16 residues. V was trimmed by 6 bases and J by 6 bases, leaving 24 bases between them.

The gene calls are TRBV4-3 and TRBJ2-1; TRBD2 matches 7 bases. The germline gives CDR1 LGHNA, CDR2 YSLEER. The CDR3 is made up of 16 amino acids. The junction had 8 bases not matched to a gene; V was cut back by 3 bases and J by 3 bases. The CDR3 loop reads CASSQGRGRGYNEQFF. The DNA for the CDR3 is TGCGCCAGCAGCCAGGGGAGGGGACGGGGCTACAATGAGCAGTTCTTC.

This chain uses TRBV7-9 with TRBJ1-6, with 9 bases aligning to TRBD1. The CDR3 runs to 16 residues. Trimming at V came to 2 bases and at J to 9 bases, leaving 8 bases not matched to a gene. Germline V CDR1 and CDR2: SEHNR, FQNEAQ (reference sequence). CDR3 sequence: CASSLPQGQGLSPLHF. DNA of the CDR3: TGTGCCAGCAGCTTACCACAGGGACAGGGACTTTCACCCCTCCACTTT.

CDR3 coding DNA: TGTGCCACCAGTCCGGAGACAGGGGATGGCTACACCTTC. Encoded protein: CATSPETGDGYTF. The chain recombines TRBV24-1 with TRBJ1-2; 8 positions match TRBD1. Germline trimming cut 6 bases from V and 6 bases from J; bases unmatched to any gene: 5. The CDR3 has 13 amino acids. Germline assignment: CDR1 KGHDR and CDR2 SFDVKD.

On this clone itself: Given a much more abundant clone one base away, this may be a read error. The rearrangement links TRBV2 to TRBJ2-1; D gene ambiguous. Germline V gene data show CDR1 as SNHLY and CDR2 as FYNNEI. Trimming removed 5 bases at V and 4 bases at J, with 3 bases between. This CDR3 region has 11 residues. The CDR3 reads CASSYYNEQFF. The DNA of the CDR3 is TGTGCCAGCAGTTATTACAATGAGCAGTTCTTC.

The J gene is TRBJ1-2, the V gene TRBV29-1; maybe TRBD1 (5 bases). This CDR3 has 14 amino acids. Germline assignment: CDR1 SQVTM and CDR2 ANQGSEA. The ends were cut back, 7 bases at V and 4 bases at J, with 19 bases in the middle. This CDR3 reads CSDAPRAPPYGYTF. The DNA for the CDR3 is TGCAGCGACGCTCCCAGGGCCCCCCCCTATGGCTACACCTTC.

The V gene is TRBV9, the J gene TRBJ2-2; the D is unclear. Germline CDR1 is SGDLS and CDR2 is YYNGEE. The CDR3 length is 15 residues. V lost 0 bases to trimming and J lost 5 bases, with 11 bases between them. CDR3 residues: CASSVAVAATGELFF. The CDR3 coding sequence is TGTGCCAGCAGCGTAGCGGTAGCTGCAACCGGGGAGCTGTTTTTT.

The J gene is TRBJ1-2, the V gene TRBV11-2, with no clear D. The length of the CDR3 is 14 residues. The V gene's germline CDR1 is SGHAT and CDR2 FQNNGV. V gave up 5 bases and J gave up 6 bases, with 16 bases separating them. The CDR3 bases are TGTGCCAGCAGCCCCGGGATTCAGAGGGATGGCTACACCTTC. Translation gives CASSPGIQRDGYTF.

The chain is built from TRBV28 and TRBJ2-7; 9 positions match TRBD2. Looked up from germline, CDR1 is MDHEN and CDR2 is SYDVKM. The CDR3 length is 15 residues. V lost 6 bases, J lost 2 bases, and 8 bases stayed unmatched. The CDR3 protein is CASRPSGRLPYEQYF. CDR3 DNA: TGTGCCAGCAGGCCGAGCGGGAGGTTACCCTACGAGCAGTACTTC.

This sequence joins TRBV11-2 and TRBJ1-1; maybe TRBD1 (5 bases). The CDR3 is made up of 11 amino acids. Germline V gene lookup returns CDR1 SGHAT and CDR2 FQNNGV. V lost 1 base to trimming and J lost 8 bases, with 5 bases between them. CDR3 region: CASSLAGEAFF. The CDR3 DNA sequence: TGTGCCAGCAGCTTAGCAGGGGAAGCTTTCTTT.

This chain links TRBV4-1 with TRBJ1-3; tentative D call: TRBD1 (5 bases). Trimming shortened V by 3 bases and J by 2 bases, and 8 bases separated the two germline ends. The CDR3 has 14 amino acids. CDR1 and CDR2 (germline): MGHRA, YSYEKL. CDR3 in amino acids: CASSHGGTGNTIYF. The CDR3 bases are TGCGCCAGCAGCCACGGGGGAACTGGAAACACCATATATTTT.

The chain joins TRBV5-1 to TRBJ1-1, with 7 bases aligning to TRBD1. Germline trimming cut 4 bases from V and 1 base from J; bases unmatched to any gene: 10. The germline gives CDR1 SGHRS, CDR2 YFSETQ. CDR3 size: 16 residues. The CDR3 region is CASSEVQGFGNTEAFF. The CDR3 DNA reads TGCGCCAGCAGCGAAGTACAGGGGTTTGGGAACACTGAAGCTTTCTTT.

This rearrangement joins TRBV30 to TRBJ2-7; TRBD1 is a possible D gene (5 bases). The CDR3 has 14 amino acids. V was shortened by 4 bases and J by 3 bases, with 16 bases between the two germline ends. Germline-derived CDR1 and CDR2 are GTSNPN and SVGIG (reference sequence). This chain's CDR3 is CAWKKGPEDYEQYF. The CDR3 DNA reads as TGTGCCTGGAAGAAGGGGCCAGAAGACTACGAGCAGTACTTC.

V and J are TRBV5-1 and TRBJ1-5, with 10 nucleotides matching TRBD1. V trimming: 2 bases; J trimming: 5 bases; junction bases outside the gene matches: 1. The CDR3 length is 14 residues. Germline CDR1 SGHRS, CDR2 YFSETQ. The CDR3 sequence is CASSFGQGDQPQHF. CDR3 in DNA: TGCGCCAGCAGCTTCGGACAGGGGGATCAGCCCCAGCATTTT.

The genes are TRBV5-1 and TRBJ1-4; tentatively, D is TRBD1 (5 bases). The germline V and J ends were trimmed by 3 bases and 7 bases, with 16 bases remaining between them. Germline assignment: CDR1 SGHRS and CDR2 YFSETQ. The CDR3 spans 15 residues. Here the CDR3 DNA reads TGCGCCAGCAGCTCGGGATGGGGGGGGTTTGAAAAACTGTTTTTT. Its translation is CASSSGWGGFEKLFF.

This chain uses TRBV28 with TRBJ2-7, with 8 bases that match TRBD1. The CDR3 runs 16 residues. In germline, CDR1 is MDHEN, CDR2 SYDVKM. The V segment lost 4 bases and the J segment 6 bases; nucleotides outside the gene matches: 14. The CDR3: CASSSAGTGKNAEQYF. The CDR3 DNA reads as TGTGCCAGCAGTTCCGCCGGGACAGGCAAAAACGCCGAGCAGTACTTC.

The J gene is TRBJ2-1, the V gene TRBV15; D is perhaps TRBD2 (7 bases). The CDR3 is 15 amino acids. Germline CDR1 and CDR2: LNHNV and YYDKDF (reference sequence). Trimming took off 3 bases at V and 6 bases at J, with 15 bases between the two ends. This CDR3 reads CATSRGGQPPNEQFF. As DNA, the CDR3 is TGTGCCACCAGCAGGGGGGGGCAACCCCCCAATGAGCAGTTCTTC. Variable domain in full (rest from reference TRBV15 and TRBJ2-1): DAMVIQNPRYQVTQFGKPVTLSCSQTLNHNVMYWYQQKSSQAPKLLFHYYDKDFNNEADTPDNFQSRRPNTSFCFLDIRSPGLGDTAMYLCATSRGGQPPNEQFFGPGTRLTVL.

The rearrangement links TRBV6-5 to TRBJ2-3; 8 bases agree with TRBD1. CDR3 length equals 16 residues. V dropped 2 bases and J dropped 6; count of bases not matched to a gene: 10. CDR1 is MNHEY, CDR2 SVGAGI, per germline. CDR3 region: CASSYDRGPRGDTQYF. The DNA of the CDR3 is TGTGCCAGCAGTTACGACAGGGGCCCTCGGGGGGATACGCAGTATTTT.

This rearrangement joins TRBV19 to TRBJ1-5; 7 nucleotides line up with TRBD1. This CDR3 comprises 14 residues. CDR1 is LNHDA and CDR2 is SQIVND in the germline V gene (reference sequence). The V and J ends lost 7 bases and 2 bases, in that order; junction bases with no gene match: 5. The CDR3 region has the DNA TGTGCCAGTAATGGTGACAGGGGCAATCAGCCCCAGCATTTT. It is translated as CASNGDRGNQPQHF.

In its sample, this clone was seen a few times. The chain carries TRBV6-2 or TRBV6-3 and TRBJ1-1; D may be TRBD1 (6 bases). The CDR3 totals 12 residues. CDR1 is MNHEY and CDR2 is SVGEGT in the germline V gene. Trimming pared 3 bases from V and 7 bases from J, leaving 9 bases between. In DNA, the CDR3 is TGTGCCAGCAGTTATTCAGGGGTTGAAGCTTTCTTT. Protein sequence: CASSYSGVEAFF.

There are a few counts of this clone. The chain couples TRBV7-8 to TRBJ1-2; weak D call: TRBD1 (6 bases). The CDR3 consists of 13 residues. Between the trimmed V and J ends, which lost 4 bases and 5 bases, there was a span of 11 bases. Germline values: CDR1 SGHVS, CDR2 FQNEAQ. The CDR3 sequence is CASSSRGGYGYTF. CDR3 nucleotides: TGTGCCAGCAGCTCCAGGGGCGGGTATGGCTACACCTTC.

J is TRBJ2-2 and V is TRBV9, with TRBD2 matching over 10 bases. V shed 4 bases, J shed 5 bases, and the junction held 5 bases outside the gene matches. The length of the CDR3 is 15 residues. Germline CDR1 is SGDLS and CDR2 is YYNGEE. CDR3 nucleotides: TGTGCCAGCAGCTCGGGACTAGCGACGACCGGGGAGCTGTTTTTT. Protein product: CASSSGLATTGELFF.

The gene calls are TRBV5-8 and TRBJ2-7, with 7 bases that match TRBD1. V dropped 9 bases and J dropped 8; count of bases not matched to a gene: 11. The CDR3 extends over 12 amino acids. The V gene's germline CDR1 is SGHTS and CDR2 YDEGEE. The CDR3 DNA sequence: TGTGCCACCCAACAGGGGCCTAGGCAGCAGTACTTC. Translating gives CATQQGPRQQYF. Based on the CDR3 plus reference TRBV5-8 and TRBJ2-7, the full variable domain is EAGVTQSPTHLIKTRGQQATLRCSPISGHTSVYWYQQALGLGLQFLLWYDEGEERNRGNFPPRFSGRQFPNYSSELNVNALELEDSALYLCATQQGPRQQYFGPGTRLTVT.